This T cell receptor (beta chain) was recovered during a study of shared clonotypes between healthy human individuals. Study at large: Contributing individuals were two females and three males aged 18 to 49.

The CDR3 is made up of 13 amino acids. Trimming left V 0 bases short and J 2 bases short, with 6 bases between. In germline, CDR1 is SGHTS, CDR2 YDEGEE. CD45RO-negative, CCR7-selected cells formed the naive CD8 fraction, which excluded terminally differentiated effector memory CD45RA+ cells. Libraries were prepared by immunoSEQ multiplex PCR; TCRdb keeps only in-frame clonotypes and omits some of them. The sample yields about 580,000 clones, 95% to 98% seen once. The source of this sequence is a man aged 30 to 39 in good health. Sequenced input: naive CD8+ T cells sorted from blood. The V and J genes are TRBV5-8 and TRBJ2-7; no reliable D call. The CDR3 loop reads CASSLVGTYEQYF. Written as DNA, the CDR3 is TGTGCCAGCAGCTTGGTGGGGACCTACGAGCAGTACTTC.